This TCR beta chain was captured by sequencing in a study of T cells in Graves' hyperthyroidism and ophthalmopathy. This clonotype has a count of ten or more. Subjects with ophthalmopathy showed a Clinical Activity Score no lower than 3, a NOSPECS grade no lower than 4, and a duration shorter than 3 months. There were TCR beta CDR3 regions amplified from RNA transcripts. The HTBI primer set was used in a first-round RT-PCR of the TCR CDR3. A single record per CDR3 protein comes from TCRdb applying MiXCR to the multiplex PCR reads. The data show a few hundred thousand distinct CDR3 sequences, 15% to 20% seen once. The receptor was isolated from a middle-aged woman with Graves' ophthalmopathy. What was sequenced was blood.

Here the CDR3 DNA reads TGTGCCAGCAACGTCGACAGTGGCGAGCAGTACTTC. As protein: CASNVDSGEQYF. V is TRBV12-3 or TRBV12-4 and J is TRBJ2-7, with D possibly TRBD1 on 5 matching bases. V gave up 7 bases and J gave up 6 bases, with 13 bases separating them. This CDR3 is built from 12 residues.